One and the same sample provided the 29 T cell receptor beta chains below, sequenced in a study of OX40 agonist ivuxolimab in advanced cancers. Sequencing used immunoSEQ multiplex PCR; TCRdb keeps in-frame clones, though not all of them. The sample holds tens of thousands of clones; 80% to 90% are singletons and the top ten take over 2%. The sample consisted of CD4+ or CD8+ T cells sorted from blood, taken in a trial of the OX40 agonist ivuxolimab. The source is an adult with an advanced solid tumor such as melanoma, head and neck, liver or kidney cancer.

This chain connects TRBV28 to TRBJ1-1, with D unresolved. V lost 3 bases, J lost 5 bases, and 13 bases lay in between. The germline V gene has CDR1 MDHEN and CDR2 SYDVKM. CDR3 length: 14 amino acids. CDR3 sequence reads: CASSFYTSRTEAFF. CDR3 in DNA: TGTGCCAGCAGTTTTTACACGTCTCGGACTGAAGCTTTCTTT.

This CDR3 reads CASSSGTLLQETQYF. In DNA form, the CDR3 reads TGTGCCAGCAGCTCAGGGACTCTCCTCCAAGAGACCCAGTACTTC. This chain links TRBV11-1 with TRBJ2-5; TRBD2 is a possible D gene (6 bases). This CDR3 comprises 15 residues. Germline CDR1 is SGHAT and CDR2 is FQDESV (reference sequence). The V end lost 4 bases, the J end lost 1 base, and 13 bases lay between the germline ends.

The chain has TRBV5-4 and TRBJ1-2; D may be TRBD1 (5 bases). Looked up from germline, CDR1 is SGHNT and CDR2 is YYREEE (reference sequence). Trimming stripped 3 bases from V and 0 bases from J, with 9 bases between. The CDR3 length is 14 residues. The CDR3 spells CASSWGVTNYGYTF. CDR3 DNA: TGTGCCAGCAGCTGGGGGGTTACTAACTATGGCTACACCTTC. Full variable domain (remainder filled in from reference TRBV5-4 and TRBJ1-2): ETGVTQSPTHLIKTRGQQVTLRCSSQSGHNTVSWYQQALGQGPQFIFQYYREEENGRGNFPPRFSGLQFPNYSSELNVNALELDDSALYLCASSWGVTNYGYTFGSGTRLTVV.

CDR3: CASRMGGSPTEAFF. CDR3 bases: TGTGCCAGCAGGATGGGGGGATCACCCACTGAAGCTTTCTTT. The V gene is TRBV7-8, the J gene TRBJ1-1; TRBD1 is a possible D gene (5 bases). V lost 6 bases and J 4 bases, leaving 15 bases between the germline ends. The CDR3 runs to 14 residues. CDR1 SGHVS and CDR2 FQNEAQ come from the germline V gene.

This clone was detected only a few times. The chain links TRBV7-6 to TRBJ2-2; 10 bases agree with TRBD1. The V and J ends lost 5 bases and 6 bases, in that order; junction bases with no gene match: 6. The CDR3 runs 15 residues. Germline CDR1 SGHVS, CDR2 FNYEAQ. The CDR3 DNA sequence: TGTGCCAGCAGCCAGGGACAGGGGCGTGCCGGGGAGCTGTTTTTT. It is translated as CASSQGQGRAGELFF.

V is TRBV6-5 and J is TRBJ1-2; D possibly corresponds to TRBD1 (5 bases). CDR3 size: 15 residues. The V end was cut by 7 bases, the J end by 0 bases, with 15 bases between. Germline V lookup: CDR1 MNHEY, CDR2 SVGAGI. The CDR3 DNA reads TGTGCCAGCAAAAAGGGGCGGACCACTAACTATGGCTACACCTTC. It codes for CASKKGRTTNYGYTF.

In DNA form, the CDR3 reads TGCGCCAGCAGCTCCCAGGGGACAGCCAACACTGAAGCTTTCTTT. Translated, it gives CASSSQGTANTEAFF. The chain is built from TRBV5-1 and TRBJ1-1, with 7 bases fitting TRBD1. CDR1 SGHRS and CDR2 YFSETQ come from the germline V gene. The CDR3 spans 15 residues. With 3 bases clipped from V and 2 bases from J, the junction kept 7 bases outside the gene matches. The entire variable domain, with the rest obtained from reference TRBV5-1 and TRBJ1-1, is as follows: KAGVTQTPRYLIKTRGQQVTLSCSPISGHRSVSWYQQTPGQGLQFLFEYFSETQRNKGNFPGRFSGRQFSNSRSEMNVSTLELGDSALYLCASSSQGTANTEAFFGQGTRLTVV.

This clone was seen only a few times. V usage is TRBV30 and J usage is TRBJ1-2, with TRBD1 identical over 7 bases. There are 16 residues in the CDR3. V was pared by 5 bases and J by 6 bases, with 18 bases of the junction left unmatched. The germline CDR1 and CDR2 sequences are GTSNPN and SVGIG (reference sequence). DNA for the CDR3: TGTGCCTGGGTCCCCCCGGACAGGACTTTATCCAATGGCTACACCTTC. It codes for CAWVPPDRTLSNGYTF.

For this clone: At one of its ends the junction is not consistent with the germline gene, which may arise from a read error. The same CDR3 also results from other DNA sequences found in this sample. This chain uses TRBV7-9 with TRBJ1-1; no firm D call. This CDR3 is built from 11 residues. Germline CDR1 and CDR2: SEHNR and FQNEAQ (reference sequence). For the CDR3, the DNA is TGCGCCAGCAGCCGCAACACTGAAGCTTTCTTT. As protein: CASSRNTEAFF.

This chain links TRBV7-9 with TRBJ2-3; D might be TRBD1 (6 bases). The CDR3 has 16 amino acids. The germline CDR1 and CDR2 sequences are SEHNR and FQNEAQ (reference sequence). V lost 3 bases to trimming and J lost 0 bases, with 13 bases between them. CDR3 DNA sequence: TGTGCCAGCAGCTTGAGAAACAGGGAGAGCACAGATACGCAGTATTTT. This translates into CASSLRNRESTDTQYF.

The CDR3: CASSLKGGSGTPSTDTQYF. The CDR3 bases are TGTGCCAGCAGCTTAAAGGGTGGGTCTGGGACTCCTAGCACAGATACGCAGTATTTT. The chain joins TRBV7-9 to TRBJ2-3; D might be TRBD2 (6 bases). The V gene lost 2 bases and the J gene lost 0 bases, with 21 bases spanning the gap. This CDR3 region has 19 residues. CDR1 SEHNR and CDR2 FQNEAQ come from the germline V gene (reference sequence).

The rearrangement joins TRBV7-2 to TRBJ1-4, with 7 bases fitting TRBD1. CDR1 SGHTA and CDR2 FQGNSA come from the germline V gene. There are 16 residues in the CDR3. The J segment lost 7 bases and the V segment lost 0 bases, leaving 8 bases of the junction unmatched. The CDR3 loop is CASSLASTGLGEKLFF. For the CDR3, the DNA is TGTGCCAGCAGCTTAGCCTCGACAGGGTTGGGTGAAAAACTGTTTTTT.

The chain joins TRBV7-2 to TRBJ1-5; D gene ambiguous. The V and J ends lost 2 bases and 2 bases respectively, with 19 bases between them. The CDR3 extends over 18 amino acids. Looked up from germline, CDR1 is SGHTA and CDR2 is FQGNSA. In DNA form, the CDR3 reads TGTGCCAGCAGCTTAACCTACTCCTCGGCGAGCGGCAATCAGCCCCAGCATTTT. Translating gives CASSLTYSSASGNQPQHF.

The gene calls are TRBV6-6 and TRBJ1-3; D gene uncertain. CDR3 size: 14 residues. Trimming left V 0 bases short and J 4 bases short, with 7 bases between. Germline V gene lookup returns CDR1 MNHNY and CDR2 SVGAGI (reference sequence). CDR3 loop: CASSYSARGNTIYF. CDR3 in DNA: TGTGCCAGCAGTTACTCCGCTCGGGGAAACACCATATATTTT.

The chain combines TRBV6-6 with TRBJ2-5, with 8 positions matching TRBD1. Germline lookup yields CDR1 MNHNY and CDR2 SVGAGI (reference sequence). The V gene end was trimmed by 6 bases and the J gene end by 5 bases; junction bases not matched to a gene: 5. The CDR3 length is 13 residues. The CDR3 DNA sequence: TGTGCCAGCAGGATCAGGGGGCCGGAGACCCAGTACTTC. Its translation: CASRIRGPETQYF.

V and J are TRBV27 and TRBJ2-5, with TRBD1 as a possible D gene (5 bases). The J call may not be correct, given that the DNA end is closer to TRBJ2-7. The V gene's germline CDR1 is MNHEY and CDR2 SMNVEV (reference sequence). This CDR3 is built from 13 residues. The CDR3 reads CASSWRQGDEQYF. CDR3 DNA sequence: TGTGCCAGCAGTTGGCGTCAGGGCGACGAGCAGTACTTC.

The chain links TRBV7-3 to TRBJ2-6; D is uncertain. Trimming pared 5 bases from V and 1 base from J, leaving 3 bases between. Per the germline V gene, CDR1 is SGHTA and CDR2 is FQGTGA. The CDR3 is 13 residues long. CDR3 residues: CASSESGANVLTF. CDR3 DNA sequence: TGTGCCAGCAGCGAGTCTGGGGCCAACGTCCTGACTTTC.

The rearrangement joins TRBV15 to TRBJ2-2; 7 positions match TRBD2. After removal of 2 bases from V and 5 bases from J, the junction contained 5 bases not matched to a gene. Germline loops: CDR1 LNHNV, CDR2 YYDKDF (reference sequence). The CDR3 totals 15 residues. The chain's CDR3 is CATSRNWGGTGELFF. In nucleotides, the CDR3 is TGTGCCACCAGCAGAAACTGGGGGGGTACCGGGGAGCTGTTTTTT.

This rearrangement joins TRBV19 to TRBJ1-1; D might be TRBD1 (6 bases). The CDR3 consists of 18 residues. Per germline, CDR1 LNHDA and CDR2 SQIVND (reference sequence). V was clipped by 7 bases and J by 4 bases, with 28 bases between them. The CDR3 bases are TGTGCCAGTACCCCCTCGGGGGCAGGGTGGGTCCGGTCCACTGAAGCTTTCTTT. It translates to CASTPSGAGWVRSTEAFF.

The gene calls are TRBV4-3 and TRBJ2-7, with TRBD1 matching over 10 bases. Trimming at V came to 0 bases and at J to 4 bases, leaving 6 bases not matched to a gene. Per the germline V gene, CDR1 is LGHNA and CDR2 is YSLEER. The CDR3 loop spans 16 amino acids. CDR3 nucleotide sequence: TGCGCCAGCAGCCAAGAGCCTGGACAGGGGGGATACGAGCAGTACTTC. Its protein product is CASSQEPGQGGYEQYF.

The chain carries TRBV30 and TRBJ2-5; TRBD1 matches 7 bases. J was trimmed by 6 bases and V by 4 bases; bases with no gene match: 11. The CDR3 sequence is 14 residues long. The germline CDR1 and CDR2 sequences are GTSNPN and SVGIG (reference sequence). The CDR3 sequence: CAWNQGDRRQTQYF. The CDR3, as DNA: TGTGCCTGGAATCAGGGGGACCGCCGCCAGACCCAGTACTTC. The full variable domain, rest sourced from reference TRBV30 and TRBJ2-5, is SQTIHQWPATLVQPVGSPLSLECTVEGTSNPNLYWYRQAAGRGLQLLFYSVGIGQISSEVPQNLSASRPQDRQFILSSKKLLLSDSGFYLCAWNQGDRRQTQYFGPGTRLLVL.

In this sample, this clone turned up a few times. CDR3 nucleotide sequence: TGTGCCAGCAGTTTTAGGACAGGGAATAGTTGGCCCCAGCATTTT. This encodes CASSFRTGNSWPQHF. V and J are TRBV27 and TRBJ1-5; 8 positions agree with TRBD1. The ends lost 3 bases at V and 9 bases at J; junction bases unmatched: 10. The CDR3 runs to 15 residues. Germline lookup yields CDR1 MNHEY and CDR2 SMNVEV (reference sequence).

The CDR3 nucleotides read TGTGCCAGCAGCTTGTCTAGCGGTGTCACAGATACGCAGTATTTT. It yields the protein CASSLSSGVTDTQYF. J is TRBJ2-3 and V is TRBV7-3; 7 positions match TRBD2. The CDR3 spans 15 residues. Germline V gene lookup returns CDR1 SGHTA and CDR2 FQGTGA. Trimming took 3 bases from V and 2 from J; bases not matched to a gene: 5.

The chain has TRBV7-3 and TRBJ2-7; no reliable D call. The germline V gene has CDR1 SGHTA and CDR2 FQGTGA. The V end was cut by 2 bases, the J end by 0 bases, with 11 bases between. CDR3 length equals 15 residues. The CDR3 loop is CASSLEWGNSYEQYF. The CDR3 nucleotides read TGTGCCAGCAGCTTAGAATGGGGAAACTCCTACGAGCAGTACTTC. Drawing the rest from reference TRBV7-3 and TRBJ2-7, the complete variable domain is GAGVSQTPSNKVTEKGKYVELRCDPISGHTALYWYRQSLGQGPEFLIYFQGTGAADDSGLPNDRFFAVRPEGSVSTLKIQRTERGDSAVYLCASSLEWGNSYEQYFGPGTRLTVT.

The chain joins TRBV25-1 to TRBJ2-3; 8 bases map to TRBD1. The length of the CDR3 is 13 residues. V was clipped by 6 bases and J by 6 bases; unmatched bases: 5. Germline loops: CDR1 MGHDK, CDR2 SYGVNS. This chain's CDR3 is CASSRQGLDTQYF. The CDR3 nucleotides read TGTGCCAGCAGCAGACAGGGGTTGGATACGCAGTATTTT.

The chain links TRBV7-6 to TRBJ2-1, with unresolved D. CDR3 length: 15 amino acids. From germline, CDR1 is SGHVS and CDR2 FNYEAQ. Deletions cut 2 bases from V and 4 bases from J, with 12 bases between. The CDR3 bases are TGTGCCAGCAGCTTAAGGTCGGACGGGTACAATGAGCAGTTCTTC. Residues: CASSLRSDGYNEQFF.

The chain recombines TRBV11-3 with TRBJ1-1, with TRBD1 as a possible D gene (6 bases). Germline V gives CDR1 SGHNT, CDR2 YENEEA. V dropped 2 bases and J dropped 1 base, with 14 bases sitting between them. The CDR3 runs to 16 residues. For the CDR3, the DNA is TGTGCCAGCAGCTTAATCTATTACAGGGAGAACACTGAAGCTTTCTTT. Translation: CASSLIYYRENTEAFF.

The V call is TRBV12-5, the J call TRBJ1-1; no definite D call. The CDR3 has 14 residues. Germline V gene sequence: CDR1 LGHNT, CDR2 FRNRAP. V dropped 1 base and J dropped 0 bases, with 6 bases sitting between them. Here the CDR3 reads CASGLAGMNTEAFF. CDR3 coding DNA: TGTGCTAGTGGTTTGGCAGGAATGAACACTGAAGCTTTCTTT.

The chain joins TRBV6-6 to TRBJ1-5; D might be TRBD1 (6 bases). This CDR3 has 13 amino acids. Germline V gene sequence: CDR1 MNHNY, CDR2 SVGAGI (reference sequence). V was trimmed by 7 bases and J by 4 bases, leaving 11 bases between them. Here the CDR3 reads CASTRDTNQPQHF. The DNA of the CDR3 is TGTGCCAGCACCCGGGACACAAATCAGCCCCAGCATTTT.